This is a list of T cell receptor beta chains from one sample in a study of blood T cell repertoires in COVID-19. Assay: immunoSEQ multiplex PCR; the TCRdb copy retains only in-frame clones and omits some. The top ten clones hold around 1.2% of a sample with under 200,000 clones, approximately 85% of them seen once. Sequencing was performed on peripheral blood. The receptors originated from a man in his sixties who had recovered from COVID-19. The CDR3 runs from the conserved cysteine through the conserved F or W. The order of the fields is D gene, J gene, V gene, CDR3 length, clone size, CDR3 DNA, CDR3 protein. A D gene is named only where the DNA matches it firmly. Where a row states a size, it is once, few, many or the class of an expanded clone; other rows omit it.

D: NA
J: TRBJ2-1
V: TRBV5-6
length: 16
size: NA
DNA: TGTGCCAGCAGTCGGACCCAGGGTTACTCCTACAATGAGCAGTTCTTC
CDR3: CASSRTQGYSYNEQFF

D: NA
J: TRBJ2-7
V: TRBV6-2/TRBV6-3
length: 15
size: NA
DNA: TGTGCCAGCAGTTACGTTCAGGCTCGAGCCTACGAGCAGTACTTC
CDR3: CASSYVQARAYEQYF

D: NA
J: TRBJ1-1
V: TRBV30
length: 14
size: NA
DNA: TGTGCCGGGAATCTTCCCCCTCAGTGGACTGAAGCTTTCTTT
CDR3: CAGNLPPQWTEAFF

D: TRBD1
J: TRBJ2-2
V: TRBV24-1
length: 13
size: NA
DNA: TGTGCCACCAGTGAACAGGGGGCCGGGGAGCTGTTTTTT
CDR3: CATSEQGAGELFF

D: NA
J: TRBJ1-2
V: TRBV2
length: 14
size: NA
DNA: TGTGCCAGCAGAGACTCGGGACATATCTTGGGCTACACCTTC
CDR3: CASRDSGHILGYTF

D: TRBD1
J: TRBJ2-7
V: TRBV7-2
length: 15
size: NA
DNA: TGTGCCAGCAGCTTAAAGGCAGGGGGCTCCTACGAGCAGTACTTC
CDR3: CASSLKAGGSYEQYF

D: NA
J: TRBJ2-4
V: TRBV11-3
length: 18
size: NA
DNA: TGTGCCAGCAGCTTAGAATCCGGCGTGGCGGGGGCCAAAAACATTCAGTACTTC
CDR3: CASSLESGVAGAKNIQYF

D: TRBD1
J: TRBJ1-1
V: TRBV2
length: 13
size: NA
DNA: TGTGCCAGCACTCGACAGGGTTCCCCTGAAGCTTTCTTT
CDR3: CASTRQGSPEAFF

D: NA
J: TRBJ2-2
V: TRBV7-3
length: 13
size: NA
DNA: TGTGCCAGCAGCCCCTCGGGGTGGGGGGAGCTGTTTTTT
CDR3: CASSPSGWGELFF

D: NA
J: TRBJ1-2
V: TRBV27
length: 12
size: NA
DNA: TGTGCCAGCAGTGGGGCGGTAGAGGGCTACACCTTC
CDR3: CASSGAVEGYTF

D: TRBD2
J: TRBJ2-5
V: TRBV7-8
length: 14
size: NA
DNA: TGTGCCAGCATGAGTAGCGGGGGCCAAGAGACCCAGTACTTC
CDR3: CASMSSGGQETQYF

D: TRBD2
J: TRBJ2-5
V: TRBV6-5
length: 15
size: NA
DNA: TGTGCCAGCAGTTCCCGGCGGGGGGACCAAGAGACCCAGTACTTC
CDR3: CASSSRRGDQETQYF

D: TRBD1
J: TRBJ2-7
V: TRBV7-3
length: 15
size: NA
DNA: TGTGCCAGCAGCCCTGGGACAGGACCGTTCTACGAGCAATACTTC
CDR3: CASSPGTGPFYEQYF

D: TRBD1
J: TRBJ2-3
V: TRBV6-5
length: 14
size: NA
DNA: TGTGCCAGCAGTTCAACAGGGGGCAGAGATACGCAGTATTTT
CDR3: CASSSTGGRDTQYF

D: TRBD1
J: TRBJ1-2
V: TRBV2
length: 14
size: NA
DNA: TGTGCCAGCACTGGACAGGGCGGGAACTATGGCTACACCTTC
CDR3: CASTGQGGNYGYTF

D: TRBD2
J: TRBJ2-7
V: TRBV5-1
length: 17
size: NA
DNA: TGCGCCAGCAGCTTGAGTGGGATAGGCGGGGGGGCTGAAGAGCAGTACTTC
CDR3: CASSLSGIGGGAEEQYF

D: NA
J: TRBJ1-2
V: TRBV5-1
length: 15
size: NA
DNA: TGCGCCAGCAGCTGGGAGACAGGCAGCGGTACTGGCTACACCTTC
CDR3: CASSWETGSGTGYTF

D: NA
J: TRBJ1-2
V: TRBV3-1/TRBV3-2
length: 15
size: NA
DNA: TGTGCCAGCAGCAGCTCGTGGGGGAGGACCTATGGCTACACCTTC
CDR3: CASSSSWGRTYGYTF

D: TRBD1
J: TRBJ1-5
V: TRBV7-2
length: 16
size: NA
DNA: TGTGCCAGCAGCCAAAGGACAGGGTTAGCGGATCAGCCCCAGCATTTT
CDR3: CASSQRTGLADQPQHF

D: NA
J: TRBJ1-1
V: TRBV10-1
length: 15
size: NA
DNA: TGCGCCAGCAGTCCAAATGACAGCAAAAACACTGAAGCTTTCTTT
CDR3: CASSPNDSKNTEAFF

D: NA
J: TRBJ2-1
V: TRBV7-9
length: 17
size: few
DNA: TGTGCCAGCAGCTTAGGGTCGAGTCTTATAGCCCACAATGAGCAGTTCTTC
CDR3: CASSLGSSLIAHNEQFF

D: TRBD1
J: TRBJ1-1
V: TRBV10-3
length: 14
size: NA
DNA: TGTGCCATCAGTCTGACAGGGGATAACACTGAAGCTTTCTTT
CDR3: CAISLTGDNTEAFF

D: TRBD1
J: TRBJ2-7
V: TRBV6-2/TRBV6-3
length: 14
size: once
DNA: TGTGCCAGCAGTTACAAGGGACAGGCCAACGCCGCGTACTTC
CDR3: CASSYKGQANAAYF

D: NA
J: TRBJ1-6
V: TRBV19
length: 15
size: NA
DNA: TGTGCCAGTAGTATTCTCGGCTCCTATAATTCACCCCTCCACTTT
CDR3: CASSILGSYNSPLHF

D: NA
J: TRBJ1-5
V: TRBV12-3/TRBV12-4
length: 13
size: NA
DNA: TGTGCCAGCAGTTTACGGGAGGGACAGCCCCAGCATTTT
CDR3: CASSLREGQPQHF

D: TRBD1
J: TRBJ1-2
V: TRBV4-3
length: 15
size: NA
DNA: TGCGCCAGCAGCCAAGCCCGGACAGGGGGCTCTGGCTACACCTTC
CDR3: CASSQARTGGSGYTF

D: NA
J: TRBJ2-7
V: TRBV28
length: 12
size: NA
DNA: TGTGCCAGCAAATCGCGATACTACGAGCAGTACTTC
CDR3: CASKSRYYEQYF

D: NA
J: TRBJ2-7
V: TRBV5-1
length: 14
size: NA
DNA: TGCGCCAGCAGCTTGGAGGGGTTCCCCTACGAGCAGTACTTC
CDR3: CASSLEGFPYEQYF

D: TRBD1
J: TRBJ1-1
V: TRBV19
length: 15
size: NA
DNA: TGTGCCAGTAAAACAACAGGGGTCGATCTGACTGAAGCTTTCTTT
CDR3: CASKTTGVDLTEAFF

D: TRBD2
J: TRBJ2-5
V: TRBV20-1
length: 14
size: NA
DNA: TGCAGTGCTAGTTCAGCGGGGATCCAAGAGACCCAGTACTTC
CDR3: CSASSAGIQETQYF

D: TRBD2
J: TRBJ2-3
V: TRBV11-2
length: 18
size: NA
DNA: TGTGCCAGCAGCTTTACCCACCAGCGGGGGTCTAGCACAGATACGCAGTATTTT
CDR3: CASSFTHQRGSSTDTQYF

D: NA
J: TRBJ2-7
V: TRBV27
length: 16
size: NA
DNA: TGTGCCAGCAGTTTATCGTACAGGGTTAGCTCCTACGAGCAGTACTTC
CDR3: CASSLSYRVSSYEQYF

D: NA
J: TRBJ2-2
V: TRBV3-1/TRBV3-2
length: 15
size: NA
DNA: TGTGCCAGCAGCCAAGATGCCGGGGGTCTCCGGGAGCTGTTTTTT
CDR3: CASSQDAGGLRELFF

D: NA
J: TRBJ2-7
V: TRBV5-6
length: 14
size: few
DNA: TGTGCCAGCAGCTTGGCCCTAGAAGTCTACGAGCAGTACTTC
CDR3: CASSLALEVYEQYF

D: NA
J: TRBJ1-6
V: TRBV3-1/TRBV3-2
length: 16
size: NA
DNA: TGTGCCAGCAGCCAAGTTAGTGGGACTCGGGGCTCACCCCTCCACTTT
CDR3: CASSQVSGTRGSPLHF

D: NA
J: TRBJ1-1
V: TRBV30
length: 13
size: NA
DNA: TGTGCCTGGAGTACAGGGCAATACACTGAAGCTTTCTTT
CDR3: CAWSTGQYTEAFF

D: NA
J: TRBJ2-5
V: TRBV7-9
length: 14
size: NA
DNA: TGTGCCAGCAGCCTACTCCGGGGCCAAGAGACCCAGTACTTC
CDR3: CASSLLRGQETQYF

D: TRBD1
J: TRBJ1-2
V: TRBV6-5
length: 12
size: NA
DNA: TGTGCCAGCAGGGACAGGGCCTATGGCTACACCTTC
CDR3: CASRDRAYGYTF

D: TRBD1
J: TRBJ1-3
V: TRBV5-4
length: 14
size: NA
DNA: TGTGCCAGCAGCTTACAGGGGGTGCGAGACACCATATATTTT
CDR3: CASSLQGVRDTIYF

D: NA
J: TRBJ1-1
V: TRBV18
length: 15
size: NA
DNA: TGTGCCAGCTCACCACCGGTGACACAGAACACTGAAGCTTTCTTT
CDR3: CASSPPVTQNTEAFF

D: NA
J: TRBJ1-5
V: TRBV10-3
length: 16
size: NA
DNA: TGTGCCATCAGTGAGGGGCCTTCGACTAGCAATCAGCCCCAGCATTTT
CDR3: CAISEGPSTSNQPQHF

D: TRBD1
J: TRBJ1-2
V: TRBV9
length: 15
size: NA
DNA: TGTGCCAGCAGCGTCGGACAGGGGGCTCTCAGTGGCTACACCTTC
CDR3: CASSVGQGALSGYTF

D: NA
J: TRBJ2-3
V: TRBV7-7
length: 15
size: few
DNA: TGTGCTAGCAGCTTAGGCCCAGGGTCCACAGATACGCAGTATTTT
CDR3: CASSLGPGSTDTQYF

D: NA
J: TRBJ2-1
V: TRBV11-3
length: 14
size: NA
DNA: TGTGCCAGCAGCTTCACAGGGGGGGTAGATGAGCAGTTCTTC
CDR3: CASSFTGGVDEQFF

D: TRBD1
J: TRBJ1-1
V: TRBV5-8
length: 16
size: NA
DNA: TGTGCCAGCAGCACGGGACAGGGGAAAGGAAACACTGAAGCTTTCTTT
CDR3: CASSTGQGKGNTEAFF

D: TRBD1
J: TRBJ1-2
V: TRBV5-1
length: 14
size: NA
DNA: TGCGCCAGCAGCTCCGGACAGGGACCCTATGGCTACACCTTC
CDR3: CASSSGQGPYGYTF

D: NA
J: TRBJ2-4
V: TRBV2
length: 16
size: once
DNA: TGTGCCAGCAGTGTGAGGCAGGGGAAGGATAGGGACATTCAGTACTTC
CDR3: CASSVRQGKDRDIQYF

D: TRBD2
J: TRBJ2-3
V: TRBV7-2
length: 16
size: NA
DNA: TGTGCCAGCAGCCACCTAGCGGGGGGGTCCCCGAATACGCAGTATTTT
CDR3: CASSHLAGGSPNTQYF

D: TRBD2
J: TRBJ2-7
V: TRBV9
length: 16
size: NA
DNA: TGTGCCAGCAGCGCCCATCCGGGACTAGGGCCCTACGAGCAGTACTTC
CDR3: CASSAHPGLGPYEQYF

D: TRBD1
J: TRBJ2-7
V: TRBV6-6
length: 14
size: NA
DNA: TGTGCCAGCGGGACAACGACAGGGACCTACGAGCAGTACTTC
CDR3: CASGTTTGTYEQYF

D: NA
J: TRBJ1-5
V: TRBV9
length: 15
size: NA
DNA: TGTGCCAGTAGCAGTATCCCCGGGGTAGGGCAGCCCCAGCATTTT
CDR3: CASSSIPGVGQPQHF

D: NA
J: TRBJ2-3
V: TRBV7-2
length: 18
size: NA
DNA: TGTGCCAGCAGCTTAATGACGGGTGGAGGGGTGGGCACAGATACGCAGTATTTT
CDR3: CASSLMTGGGVGTDTQYF

D: NA
J: TRBJ1-1
V: TRBV29-1
length: 11
size: many
DNA: TGCAGCGTTAAGGCCGCGGCGAGGGCTTTCTTT
CDR3: CSVKAAARAFF